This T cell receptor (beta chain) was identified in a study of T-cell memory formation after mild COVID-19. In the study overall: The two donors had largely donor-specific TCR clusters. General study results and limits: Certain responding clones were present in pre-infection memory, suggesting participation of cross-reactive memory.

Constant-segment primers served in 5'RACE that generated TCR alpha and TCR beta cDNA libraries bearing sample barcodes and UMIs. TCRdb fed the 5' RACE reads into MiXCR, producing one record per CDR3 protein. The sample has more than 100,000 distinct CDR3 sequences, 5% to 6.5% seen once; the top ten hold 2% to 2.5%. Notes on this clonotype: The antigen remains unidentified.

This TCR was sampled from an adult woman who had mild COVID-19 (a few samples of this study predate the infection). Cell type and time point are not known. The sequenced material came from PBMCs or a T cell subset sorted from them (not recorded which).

The DNA for the CDR3 is TGTGCCACCAGTGATTTCAGGGGTGGGACAGATACGCAGTATTTT. Its translation: CATSDFRGGTDTQYF. The genes are TRBV24-1 and TRBJ2-3; D perhaps matches TRBD1 (6 bases). The CDR3 is made up of 15 amino acids. The germline V gene has CDR1 KGHDR and CDR2 SFDVKD. Trimming took off 1 base at V and 3 bases at J, with 10 bases between the two ends.